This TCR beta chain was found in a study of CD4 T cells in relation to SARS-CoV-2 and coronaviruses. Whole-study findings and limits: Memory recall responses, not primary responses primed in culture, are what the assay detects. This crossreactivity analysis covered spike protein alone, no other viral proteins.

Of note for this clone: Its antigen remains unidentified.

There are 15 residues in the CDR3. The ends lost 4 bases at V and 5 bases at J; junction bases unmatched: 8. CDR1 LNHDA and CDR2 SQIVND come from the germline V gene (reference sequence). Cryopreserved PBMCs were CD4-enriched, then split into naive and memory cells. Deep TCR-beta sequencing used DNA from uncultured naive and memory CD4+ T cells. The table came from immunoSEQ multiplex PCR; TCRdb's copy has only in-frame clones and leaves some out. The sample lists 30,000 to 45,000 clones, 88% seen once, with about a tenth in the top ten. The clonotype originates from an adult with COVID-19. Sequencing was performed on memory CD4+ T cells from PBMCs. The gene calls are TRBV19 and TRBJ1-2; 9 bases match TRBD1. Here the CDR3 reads CASSRTRTGDYGYTF. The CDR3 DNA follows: TGTGCCAGTAGTAGGACAAGGACAGGGGATTATGGCTACACCTTC. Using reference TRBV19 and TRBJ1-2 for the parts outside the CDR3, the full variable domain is DGGITQSPKYLFRKEGQNVTLSCEQNLNHDAMYWYRQDPGQGLRLIYYSQIVNDFQKGDIAEGYSVSREKKESFPLTVTSAQKNPTAFYLCASSRTRTGDYGYTFGSGTRLTVV.